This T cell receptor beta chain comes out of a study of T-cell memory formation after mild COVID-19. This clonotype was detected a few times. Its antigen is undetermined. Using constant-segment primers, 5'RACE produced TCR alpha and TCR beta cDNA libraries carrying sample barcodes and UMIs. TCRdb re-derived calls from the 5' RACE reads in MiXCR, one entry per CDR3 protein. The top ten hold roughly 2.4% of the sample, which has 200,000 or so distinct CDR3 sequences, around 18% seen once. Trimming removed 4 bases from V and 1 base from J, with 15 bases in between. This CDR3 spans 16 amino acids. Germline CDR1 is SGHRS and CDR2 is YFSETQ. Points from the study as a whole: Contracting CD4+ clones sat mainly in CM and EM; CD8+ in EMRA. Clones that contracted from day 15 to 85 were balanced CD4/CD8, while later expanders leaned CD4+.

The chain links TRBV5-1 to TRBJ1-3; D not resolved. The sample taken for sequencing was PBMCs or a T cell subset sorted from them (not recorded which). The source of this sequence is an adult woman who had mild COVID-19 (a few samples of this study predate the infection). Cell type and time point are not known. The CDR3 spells CASSRLPESSGNTIYF. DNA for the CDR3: TGCGCCAGCAGCCGTCTCCCGGAGTCGTCTGGAAACACCATATATTTT. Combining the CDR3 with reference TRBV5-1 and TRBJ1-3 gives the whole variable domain KAGVTQTPRYLIKTRGQQVTLSCSPISGHRSVSWYQQTPGQGLQFLFEYFSETQRNKGNFPGRFSGRQFSNSRSEMNVSTLELGDSALYLCASSRLPESSGNTIYFGEGSWLTVV.